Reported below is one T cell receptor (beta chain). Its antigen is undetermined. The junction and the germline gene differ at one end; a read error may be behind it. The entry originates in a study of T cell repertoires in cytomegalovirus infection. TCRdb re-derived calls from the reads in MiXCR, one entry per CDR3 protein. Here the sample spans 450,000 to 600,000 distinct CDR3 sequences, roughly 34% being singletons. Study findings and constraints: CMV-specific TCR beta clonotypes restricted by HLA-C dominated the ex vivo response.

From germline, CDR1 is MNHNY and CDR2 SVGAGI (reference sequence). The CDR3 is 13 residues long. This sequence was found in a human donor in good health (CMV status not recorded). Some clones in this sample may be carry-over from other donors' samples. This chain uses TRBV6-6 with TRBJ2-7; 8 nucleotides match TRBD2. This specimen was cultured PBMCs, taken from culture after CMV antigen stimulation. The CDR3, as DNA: TGTGCCAGCAGACTAGCGGTGGAAGGCGAGCAGTATTTC. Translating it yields CASRLAVEGEQYF.